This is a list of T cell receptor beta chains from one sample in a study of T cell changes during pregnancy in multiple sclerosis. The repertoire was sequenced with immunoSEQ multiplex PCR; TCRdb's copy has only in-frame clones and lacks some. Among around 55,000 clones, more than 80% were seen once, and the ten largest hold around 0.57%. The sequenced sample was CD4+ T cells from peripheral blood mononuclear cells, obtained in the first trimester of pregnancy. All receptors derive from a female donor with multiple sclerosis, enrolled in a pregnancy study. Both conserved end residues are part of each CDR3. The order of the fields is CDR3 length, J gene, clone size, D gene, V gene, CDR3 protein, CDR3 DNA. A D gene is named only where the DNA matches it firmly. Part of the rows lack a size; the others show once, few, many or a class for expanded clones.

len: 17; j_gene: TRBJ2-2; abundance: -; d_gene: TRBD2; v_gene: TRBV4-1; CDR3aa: CASSQGLAYTNTGELFF; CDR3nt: TGCGCCAGCAGCCAAGGACTAGCGTATACGAACACCGGGGAGCTGTTTTTT
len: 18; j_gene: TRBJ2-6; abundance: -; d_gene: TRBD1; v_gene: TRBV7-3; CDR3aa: CASSPGQVFLSGANVLTF; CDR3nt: TGTGCCAGCAGCCCCGGACAGGTCTTCCTCTCTGGGGCCAACGTCCTGACTTTC
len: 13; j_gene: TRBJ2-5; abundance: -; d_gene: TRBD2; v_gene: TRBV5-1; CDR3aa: CASSLGLAETQYF; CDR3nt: TGCGCCAGCAGCTTGGGACTAGCAGAGACCCAGTACTTC
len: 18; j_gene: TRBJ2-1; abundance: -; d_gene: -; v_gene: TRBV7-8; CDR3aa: CASSLFTLQRLTHNEQFF; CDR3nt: TGTGCCAGCAGCTTATTTACCCTCCAGCGCCTAACTCACAATGAGCAGTTCTTC
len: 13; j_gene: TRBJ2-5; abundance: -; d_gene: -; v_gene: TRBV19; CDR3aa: CASSPEWEETQYF; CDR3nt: TGTGCCAGTAGTCCGGAGTGGGAAGAGACCCAGTACTTC
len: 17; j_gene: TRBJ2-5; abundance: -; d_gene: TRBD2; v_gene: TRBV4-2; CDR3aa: CASSPEGAAGGRETQYF; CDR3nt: TGTGCCAGCAGCCCTGAGGGGGCAGCGGGGGGCCGAGAGACCCAGTACTTC
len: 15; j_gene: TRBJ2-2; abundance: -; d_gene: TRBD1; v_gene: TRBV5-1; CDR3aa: CASSVGQLNTGELFF; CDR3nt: TGCGCCAGCAGCGTGGGACAGCTGAACACCGGGGAGCTGTTTTTT
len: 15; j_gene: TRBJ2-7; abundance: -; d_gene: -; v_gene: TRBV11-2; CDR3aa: CASSLTLQVSYEQYF; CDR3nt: TGTGCCAGCAGCTTAACCTTACAGGTCTCCTACGAGCAGTACTTC
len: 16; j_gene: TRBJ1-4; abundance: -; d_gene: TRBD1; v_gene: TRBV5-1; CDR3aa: CASSPTMDRGFEKLFF; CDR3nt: TGCGCCAGCAGCCCTACCATGGACAGGGGGTTCGAAAAACTGTTTTTT
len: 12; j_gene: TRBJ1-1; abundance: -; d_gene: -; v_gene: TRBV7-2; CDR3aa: CASSLRDNRAFF; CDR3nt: TGTGCCAGCAGCCTACGCGACAATCGGGCTTTCTTT
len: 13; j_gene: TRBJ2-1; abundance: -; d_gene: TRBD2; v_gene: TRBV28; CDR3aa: CASLTSGGNEQFF; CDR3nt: TGTGCCAGCTTAACTAGCGGTGGCAATGAGCAGTTCTTC
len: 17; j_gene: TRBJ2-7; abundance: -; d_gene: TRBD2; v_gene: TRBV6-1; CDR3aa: CASSENGGALLPYEQYF; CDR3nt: TGTGCCAGCAGTGAAAACGGGGGGGCCCTTTTACCCTACGAGCAGTACTTC
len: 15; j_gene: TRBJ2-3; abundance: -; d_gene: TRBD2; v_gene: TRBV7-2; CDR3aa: CASSPAGGRTDTQYF; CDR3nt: TGTGCCAGCAGCCCCGCGGGAGGGAGGACAGATACGCAGTATTTT
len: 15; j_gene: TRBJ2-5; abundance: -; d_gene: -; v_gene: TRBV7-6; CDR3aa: CASSLDGRATETQYF; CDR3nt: TGTGCCAGCAGCTTAGATGGCAGGGCTACAGAGACCCAGTACTTC
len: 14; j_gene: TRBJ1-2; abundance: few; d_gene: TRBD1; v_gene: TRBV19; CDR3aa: CASSLTRTGDGYTF; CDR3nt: TGTGCCAGTAGTCTAACCCGGACAGGGGATGGCTACACCTTC
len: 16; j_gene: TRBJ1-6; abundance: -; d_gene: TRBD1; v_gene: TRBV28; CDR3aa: CASSPRQGMDNSPLHF; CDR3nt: TGTGCCAGCAGTCCCCGACAGGGTATGGATAATTCACCCCTCCACTTT
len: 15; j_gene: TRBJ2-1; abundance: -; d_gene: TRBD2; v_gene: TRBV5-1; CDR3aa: CASSPGLAGGNEQFF; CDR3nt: TGCGCCAGCAGCCCCGGACTAGCGGGCGGCAATGAGCAGTTCTTC
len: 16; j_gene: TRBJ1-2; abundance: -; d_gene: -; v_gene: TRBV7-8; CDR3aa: CASSREGVPSGRGYTF; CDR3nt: TGTGCCAGCAGCAGGGAGGGAGTTCCATCGGGAAGGGGCTACACCTTC
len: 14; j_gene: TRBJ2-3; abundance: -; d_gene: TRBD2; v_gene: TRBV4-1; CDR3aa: CASSLGGGPDTQYF; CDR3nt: TGCGCCAGCTCCCTGGGGGGGGGTCCAGATACGCAGTATTTT
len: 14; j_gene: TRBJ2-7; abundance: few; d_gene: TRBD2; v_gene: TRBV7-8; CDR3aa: CASSLREGMAEQYF; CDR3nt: TGTGCCAGCAGCTTACGGGAGGGAATGGCCGAGCAGTACTTC
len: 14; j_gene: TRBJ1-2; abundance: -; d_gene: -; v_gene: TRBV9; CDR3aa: CASSVGGGSYGYTF; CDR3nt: TGTGCCAGCAGCGTAGGGGGTGGGAGCTATGGCTACACCTTC
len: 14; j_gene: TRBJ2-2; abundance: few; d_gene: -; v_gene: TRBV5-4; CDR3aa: CASTLGGRTGELFF; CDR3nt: TGTGCCAGCACCCTGGGGGGGCGGACCGGGGAGCTGTTTTTT
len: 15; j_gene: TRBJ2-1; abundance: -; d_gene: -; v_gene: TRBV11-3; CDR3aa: CASSLHPTPSNEQFF; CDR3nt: TGTGCCAGCAGCCTCCATCCCACCCCGAGCAATGAGCAGTTCTTC
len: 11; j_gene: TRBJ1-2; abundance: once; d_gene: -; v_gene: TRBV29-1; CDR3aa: CSVGQDYGYTF; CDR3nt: TGCAGCGTTGGACAGGACTATGGCTACACCTTC
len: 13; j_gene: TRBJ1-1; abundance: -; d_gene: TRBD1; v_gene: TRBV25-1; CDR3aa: CASSGDRATEAFF; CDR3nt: TGTGCCAGCAGTGGGGACAGGGCCACTGAAGCTTTCTTT
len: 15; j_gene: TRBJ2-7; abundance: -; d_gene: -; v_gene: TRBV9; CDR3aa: CASSVGASLKSEQYF; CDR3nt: TGTGCCAGCAGCGTAGGGGCCTCCCTAAAGAGCGAGCAGTACTTC
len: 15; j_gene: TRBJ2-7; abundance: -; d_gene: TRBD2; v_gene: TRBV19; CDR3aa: CASSALAAVLGEQYF; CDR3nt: TGTGCCAGTAGTGCACTAGCGGCAGTTCTTGGCGAGCAGTACTTC
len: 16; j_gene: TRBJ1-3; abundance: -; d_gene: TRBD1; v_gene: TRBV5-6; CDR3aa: CASSLGYRGQRNTIYF; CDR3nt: TGTGCCAGCAGTCTAGGGTACAGGGGGCAAAGAAACACCATATATTTT
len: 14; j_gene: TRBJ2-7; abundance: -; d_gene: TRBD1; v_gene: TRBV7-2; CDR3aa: CASSLAGQAYEQYF; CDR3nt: TGTGCCAGCAGCTTAGCGGGACAGGCCTACGAGCAGTACTTC
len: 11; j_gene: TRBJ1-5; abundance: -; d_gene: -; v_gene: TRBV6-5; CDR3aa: CASSEAAPQHF; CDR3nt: TGTGCCAGCAGTGAAGCTGCGCCCCAGCATTTT
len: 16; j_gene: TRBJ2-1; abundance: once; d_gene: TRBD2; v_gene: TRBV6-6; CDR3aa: CASRGTSGRIYNEQFF; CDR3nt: TGTGCCAGCAGGGGGACTAGCGGGAGAATCTACAATGAGCAGTTCTTC
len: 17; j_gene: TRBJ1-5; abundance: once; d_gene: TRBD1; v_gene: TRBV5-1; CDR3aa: CASSPETGTGHNQPQHF; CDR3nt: TGCGCCAGCAGCCCTGAAACCGGGACAGGGCACAATCAGCCCCAGCATTTT
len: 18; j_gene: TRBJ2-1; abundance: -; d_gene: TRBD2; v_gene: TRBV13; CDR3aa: CASSLGEVAGLPYNEQFF; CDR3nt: TGTGCCAGCAGCTTAGGGGAGGTAGCGGGACTTCCCTACAATGAGCAGTTCTTC
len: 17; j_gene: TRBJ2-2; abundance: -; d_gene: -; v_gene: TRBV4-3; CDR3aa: CASSQGGRTTNTGELFF; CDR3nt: TGCGCCAGCAGCCAAGGGGGGCGGACAACGAACACCGGGGAGCTGTTTTTT
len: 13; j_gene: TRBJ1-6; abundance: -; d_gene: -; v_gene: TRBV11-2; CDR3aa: CASTGHNNSPLHF; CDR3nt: TGTGCCAGCACGGGACATAATAATTCACCCCTCCACTTT
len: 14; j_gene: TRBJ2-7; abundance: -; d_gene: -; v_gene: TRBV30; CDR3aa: CAWGRVLSAYEQYF; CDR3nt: TGTGCCTGGGGTCGGGTACTCAGCGCCTACGAGCAGTACTTC
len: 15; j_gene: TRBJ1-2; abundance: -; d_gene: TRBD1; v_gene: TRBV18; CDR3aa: CASSQSTGTAYGYTF; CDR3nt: TGTGCCAGCTCACAATCTACCGGGACAGCCTATGGCTACACCTTC
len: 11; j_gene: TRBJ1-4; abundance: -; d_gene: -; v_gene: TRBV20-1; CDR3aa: CSAGRNEKLFF; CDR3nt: TGCAGTGCGGGGCGCAATGAAAAACTGTTTTTT
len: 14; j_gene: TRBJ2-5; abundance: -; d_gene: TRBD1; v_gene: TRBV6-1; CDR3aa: CASSFDRAQETQYF; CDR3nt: TGTGCCAGCAGTTTTGACAGGGCACAAGAGACCCAGTACTTC
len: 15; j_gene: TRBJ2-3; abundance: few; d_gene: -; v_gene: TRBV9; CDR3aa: CASSAPGLRTDTQYF; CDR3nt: TGTGCCAGCAGCGCTCCGGGACTCCGCACAGATACGCAGTATTTT
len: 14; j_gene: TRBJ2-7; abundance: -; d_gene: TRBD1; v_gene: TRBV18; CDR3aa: CASSRAGTDYEQYF; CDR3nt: TGTGCCAGCTCCAGGGCCGGGACAGACTACGAGCAGTACTTC
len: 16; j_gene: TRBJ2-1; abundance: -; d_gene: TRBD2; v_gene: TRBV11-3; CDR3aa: CASKEWQGGTNNEQFF; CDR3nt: TGTGCCAGCAAAGAGTGGCAGGGAGGGACTAACAATGAGCAGTTCTTC
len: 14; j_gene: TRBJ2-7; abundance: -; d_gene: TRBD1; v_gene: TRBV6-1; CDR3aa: CASHRTGGKYEQYF; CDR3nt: TGTGCCAGCCATCGGACAGGGGGCAAGTACGAGCAGTACTTC
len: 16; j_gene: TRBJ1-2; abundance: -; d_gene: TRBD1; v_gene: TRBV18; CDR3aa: CASSPLPGQSNYGYTF; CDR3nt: TGTGCCAGCTCACCATTACCGGGACAGAGTAACTATGGCTACACCTTC
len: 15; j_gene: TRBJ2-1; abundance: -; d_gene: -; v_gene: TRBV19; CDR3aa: CASSIGGLGYNEQFF; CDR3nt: TGTGCCAGTAGTATAGGAGGGCTGGGGTACAATGAGCAGTTCTTC
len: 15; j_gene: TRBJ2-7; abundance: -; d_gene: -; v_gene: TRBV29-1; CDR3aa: CSPPRRGNLPYEQYF; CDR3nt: TGCAGCCCCCCCCGCAGGGGAAATTTACCCTACGAGCAGTACTTC
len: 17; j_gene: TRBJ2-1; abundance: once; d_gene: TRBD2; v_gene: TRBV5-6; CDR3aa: CASTKLRLAGGYNEQFF; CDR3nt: TGTGCCAGCACCAAACTACGACTAGCGGGAGGGTACAATGAGCAGTTCTTC
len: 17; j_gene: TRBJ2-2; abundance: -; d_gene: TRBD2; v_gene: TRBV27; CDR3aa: CASRIRTSGTHTGELFF; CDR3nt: TGTGCCAGCAGGATCCGGACTAGCGGAACTCACACCGGGGAGCTGTTTTTT
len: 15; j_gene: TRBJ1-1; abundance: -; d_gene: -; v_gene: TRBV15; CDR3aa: CATSRDWRLNTEAFF; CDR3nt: TGTGCCACCAGCAGAGATTGGAGACTGAACACTGAAGCTTTCTTT
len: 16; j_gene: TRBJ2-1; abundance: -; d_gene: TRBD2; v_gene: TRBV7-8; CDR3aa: CASSLAYFGGRNEQFF; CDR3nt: TGTGCCAGCAGCTTAGCGTACTTTGGCGGGAGGAATGAGCAGTTCTTC
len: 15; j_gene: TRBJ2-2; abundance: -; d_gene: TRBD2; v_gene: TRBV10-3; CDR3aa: CAISEEAGVTGELFF; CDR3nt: TGTGCCATCAGTGAGGAGGCGGGAGTTACCGGGGAGCTGTTTTTT
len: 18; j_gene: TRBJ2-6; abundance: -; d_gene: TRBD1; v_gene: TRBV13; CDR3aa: CASSPTNRGHSGANVLTF; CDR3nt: TGTGCCAGCAGCCCGACGAACAGGGGGCACTCTGGGGCCAACGTCCTGACTTTC
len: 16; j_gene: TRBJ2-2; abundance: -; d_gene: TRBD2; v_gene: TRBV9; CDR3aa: CASSVGPGGPGGELFF; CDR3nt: TGTGCCAGCAGCGTAGGGCCGGGAGGGCCAGGCGGGGAGCTGTTTTTT
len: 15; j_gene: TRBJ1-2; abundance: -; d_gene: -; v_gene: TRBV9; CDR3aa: CASSFDTGYRYGYTF; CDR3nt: TGTGCCAGCAGCTTCGACACCGGTTACCGCTATGGCTACACCTTC
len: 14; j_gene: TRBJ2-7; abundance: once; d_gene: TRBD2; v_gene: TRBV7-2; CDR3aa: CASSPLAGGELRYF; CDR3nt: TGTGCCAGCAGCCCATTAGCGGGGGGGGAACTTAGGTACTTC